The entry below gives a single TCR beta chain sequence along with its context. Its antigen is not identified. Authors' analysis steps: Differences in CDR3 between clinicopathological groups were drawn on to build a classifier intended to discriminate distant-metastatic papillary thyroid cancer patients. TCRdb re-called the PCR reads via MiXCR. In this record, the V and J calls reflect TCRdb's handling and not the investigators' own analysis. The table records approximately 42,000 clones, roughly a quarter of them present only once. Nobody among the patients had been given any treatment before thyroid surgery. These data come from a study of metastatic and nonmetastatic thyroid tumors. The ends lost 2 bases at V and 7 bases at J; junction bases unmatched: 12. The CDR3 has 17 amino acids. The V gene's germline CDR1 is MGHDK and CDR2 SYGVNS. Broader study findings: Compared with benign nodules, malignant thyroid tumors were reported to have significantly higher TCR beta diversity in both blood and tumor.

This chain connects TRBV25-1 to TRBJ2-5; 11 nucleotides align to TRBD2. Sequenced input: tumor tissue. This TCR derives from a female donor with papillary thyroid cancer or a benign thyroid nodule (not recorded which). Some clones in this sample may be carry-over from other donors' samples. CDR3: CASSEVGASGRRWTQYF. The CDR3 region has the DNA TGTGCCAGCAGTGAAGTAGGGGCTAGCGGGAGGAGGTGGACCCAGTACTTC.